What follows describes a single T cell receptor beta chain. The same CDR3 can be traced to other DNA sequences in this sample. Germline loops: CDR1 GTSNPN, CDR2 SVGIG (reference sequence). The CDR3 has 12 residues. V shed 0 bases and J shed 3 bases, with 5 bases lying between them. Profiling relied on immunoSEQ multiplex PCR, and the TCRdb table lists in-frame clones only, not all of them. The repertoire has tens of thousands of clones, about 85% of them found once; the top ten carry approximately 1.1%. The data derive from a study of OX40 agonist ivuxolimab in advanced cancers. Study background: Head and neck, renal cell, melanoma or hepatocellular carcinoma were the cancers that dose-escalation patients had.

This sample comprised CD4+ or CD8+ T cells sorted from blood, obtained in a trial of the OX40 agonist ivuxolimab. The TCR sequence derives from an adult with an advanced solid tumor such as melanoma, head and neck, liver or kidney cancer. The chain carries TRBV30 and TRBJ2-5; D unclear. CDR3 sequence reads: CAWSVLEETQYF. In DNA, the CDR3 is TGTGCCTGGAGTGTACTGGAAGAGACCCAGTACTTC.